A selection of T cell receptor beta chains follows, all from one sample in a study of Graves' ophthalmopathy and Graves' hyperthyroidism. TCRdb passed the multiplex PCR reads through MiXCR, listing each CDR3 protein once. The sample carries around 1.1 million distinct CDR3 sequences, approximately 35% recorded once. Input material: peripheral blood or thyroid tissue (not recorded which). These receptors were obtained from an adult man with Graves' hyperthyroidism. CDR3s include the opening cysteine and the closing phenylalanine or tryptophan. The order of the fields is J gene, clone size, CDR3 length, V gene, D gene, CDR3 protein, CDR3 DNA. The D gene is left open where the match is weak. Clone size is stated in some rows and not others, as once, few, many or a class when expanded.

TRBJ1-4 | . | 14 | TRBV15 | . | CATSSTDAAGELFF | TGTGCCACCAGCAGTACAGATGCTGCTGGGGAACTGTTTTTT
TRBJ1-6 | . | 13 | TRBV10-2 | . | CASKDGNNLPLHF | TGCGCCAGCAAAGACGGGAACAATTTACCCCTCCACTTT
TRBJ2-5 | many | 14 | TRBV20-1 | . | CSAEWGTTQETQYF | TGCAGTGCTGAGTGGGGGACAACCCAAGAGACCCAGTACTTC
TRBJ1-2 | many | 13 | TRBV13 | TRBD1 | CACGQEGKYGYTF | TGTGCCTGCGGACAGGAGGGGAAATATGGCTACACCTTC
TRBJ2-7 | many | 13 | TRBV11-2 | . | CASSLGLPYEQYF | TGTGCCAGCAGCCTTGGGCTACCCTACGAGCAGTACTTC
TRBJ1-5 | many | 13 | TRBV15 | . | CATMEGDNQPQHF | TGTGCCACCATGGAGGGGGACAATCAGCCCCAGCATTTT
TRBJ2-2 | many | 15 | TRBV15 | . | CATSGGRGPTGELFF | TGTGCCACCAGCGGGGGCAGGGGTCCCACCGGGGAGCTGTTTTTT
TRBJ2-7 | . | 11 | TRBV29-1 | . | CSVLKIDEQYF | TGCAGCGTCCTTAAGATCGACGAGCAGTACTTC
TRBJ2-5 | . | 14 | TRBV7-2 | TRBD1 | CASSSYRGLETQYF | TGTGCCAGCAGCTCCTACAGGGGATTGGAGACCCAGTACTTC
TRBJ1-6 | . | 17 | TRBV5-6 | . | CASSAFGRIWDNSPLHF | TGTGCCAGCAGCGCGTTTGGCCGGATCTGGGATAATTCACCCCTCCACTTT
TRBJ1-2 | . | 15 | TRBV5-4 | . | CASSQETGRNYGYTF | TGTGCCAGCAGCCAAGAAACAGGGAGGAACTATGGCTACACCTTC
TRBJ1-4 | . | 16 | TRBV2 | TRBD1 | CASSKWVWDRREKLFF | TGTGCCAGTTCAAAGTGGGTCTGGGACAGACGTGAAAAACTGTTTTTT
TRBJ1-5 | few | 15 | TRBV7-8 | . | CASSLASRSNQPQHF | TGTGCCAGCAGCTTAGCCAGCCGTAGCAATCAGCCCCAGCATTTT
TRBJ2-6 | many | 15 | TRBV15 | . | CATSRTGSGANVLTF | TGTGCCACCAGCAGGACAGGCTCGGGGGCCAACGTCCTGACTTTC
TRBJ1-6 | . | 16 | TRBV11-2 | . | CASSSDGSPTNSPLHF | TGTGCCAGCAGCTCCGACGGATCACCGACGAATTCACCCCTCCACTTT
TRBJ1-2 | once | 15 | TRBV7-2 | . | CASSADSAPDYGYTF | TGTGCCAGCAGCGCGGACAGTGCCCCTGATTATGGCTACACCTTC
TRBJ1-2 | many | 14 | TRBV12-3/TRBV12-4 | . | CASTPSVESYGYTF | TGTGCCAGCACCCCATCCGTAGAGAGCTATGGCTACACCTTC
TRBJ1-2 | few | 17 | TRBV6-5 | TRBD1 | CASSREATQGSVYGYTF | TGTGCCAGCAGTCGCGAAGCGACACAGGGGTCGGTCTATGGCTACACCTTC
TRBJ2-5 | . | 17 | TRBV29-1 | . | CSVETLTRIGTQETQYF | TGCAGCGTTGAAACCCTAACTAGAATTGGGACTCAAGAGACCCAGTACTTC
TRBJ1-1 | . | 16 | TRBV19 | . | CASSLGTGGRRTEAFF | TGTGCCAGCAGTTTGGGGACGGGGGGACGGCGCACTGAAGCTTTCTTT
TRBJ1-1 | many | 13 | TRBV5-1 | . | CASSLPPNTEAFF | TGTGCCAGCAGTTTGCCACCGAACACTGAAGCTTTCTTT
TRBJ2-7 | once | 17 | TRBV7-2 | . | CATQLGGSGQYDYEQYF | TGTGCCACCCAACTGGGGGGGTCCGGACAGTACGACTACGAGCAGTACTTC
TRBJ2-2 | few | 14 | TRBV7-9 | TRBD1 | CASSRTGAAGELFF | TGTGCCAGCAGTCGGACAGGGGCGGCCGGGGAGCTGTTTTTT
TRBJ2-7 | many | 13 | TRBV2 | TRBD1 | CAGLGQGSYEQYF | TGTGCCGGGCTGGGACAGGGCAGCTACGAGCAGTACTTC
TRBJ1-4 | . | 16 | TRBV9 | TRBD1 | CASSPGTGGTNEKLFF | TGTGCCAGCAGCCCGGGGACAGGGGGTACTAATGAAAAACTGTTTTTT